Sequencing of this TCR beta chain was carried out in a study of beta chain features in type 1 diabetes (dated by TCRdb to about 2018). Looking at the study overall: No differences in mean age, gender distribution, total cell number or subset yield were found between patients and healthy donors. In the study, recently diagnosed type 1 diabetes patients and matched healthy donors were compared on the TCRB repertoires of their sorted circulating CD4+ T cell subsets. Regulatory and stem cell-like memory subsets were obtained from only 8 patients and roughly 8 healthy donors, while naive and central memory subsets were obtained from all 30 or so donors. Across all samples, approximately 98,000,000 sorted cells were examined, and cell number per subset correlated strongly with RNA yield.

The germline V gene specifies MDHEN as CDR1 and SYDVKM as CDR2. V is trimmed back by 5 bases and J by 3 bases, and the junction contains 10 bases that no gene match accounts for. The CDR3 goes from the cysteine to the phenylalanine over 15 residues. Only the CDR3 DNA is retained, 45 bases long and in frame from the first base. The entire amount of isolated RNA was reverse transcribed using the High Capacity cDNA Reverse Transcription Kit, so the sequenced TCRB transcripts were expressed ones. Stem cell-like memory T cell samples underwent survey-depth immunoSEQ sequencing, averaging about 1.01 million total reads per sample. Sorted cells were lysed in RLT buffer and RNA was extracted with DNase-treated RNeasy Micro or Mini kits, depending on cell number. To prevent cross-contamination, every cell subset was processed on its own, while patient and healthy donor samples were processed together. Using the immunoSEQ multiplex PCR, TCRB sequences were amplified from cDNA into 87-bp fragments spanning the CDR3 region. Sequencing of the amplicons was performed on the Illumina HiSeq platform. Concerning the study's data processing: PCR bias was corrected computationally using synthetic template baselines, and reads within Hamming distance 2 were collapsed, with unmergeable singletons discarded. Reads were aligned against IMGT to assign V, D and J genes, CDR3 length and insertions or deletions at six rearrangement sites. Within each subset, clonotype counts were normalized to sorted cell number, after which true diversity and Gini coefficients were computed with the tcR R package. The overlap coefficient, calculated on TCRB nucleotide sequences, was used to quantify repertoire sharing. Drawn from immuneACCESS, this table holds only the in-frame rearrangements with V and J called that TCRdb kept. Clones are partly lost; checked studies trace under half to an unresolved V gene and leave the rest unexplained. Clonal size and the V and J genes are those of that table, whereas D and trimming came from the DNA. For this sample the table gives tens of thousands of clones, of which 30% to 40% were detected only once. The ten most abundant clones make up 0.45% of the sample.

From each donor, a single peripheral blood sample of about 100 mL on average was drawn into heparinised tubes. A BD FACSAria II and a panel including CD45RO, CCR7, CD25, CD127, CD95 and CD27 were used to sort naive, central memory, regulatory and stem cell-like memory CD4+ T cells. All sorted populations exceeded 95% purity. PBMCs were separated immediately by Lymphoprep density gradient centrifugation and were stained directly, without being cultured. So that batch effects would be minimized, each experiment stained and sorted samples in pairs, pairing one healthy donor with one patient. Overall study outcomes, separate from this receptor: At VDJ recombination sites, type 1 diabetes patients had fewer insertions and more deleted nucleotides, which implies abnormalities in thymic rearrangement. HLA sub-analyses involved small numbers of individuals, so any influence of HLA type on TCRB rearrangement remained unresolved. Naive, central memory and regulatory TCRB repertoires appeared more similar among patients than among healthy donors. Shorter templates might be favored by PCR, yet because patient and control samples were amplified and corrected together, any such skew would affect both groups equally. In all four CD4+ subsets, TCRB CDR3 length was moderately but significantly shorter in type 1 diabetes patients. Sequencing cDNA rather than genomic DNA could over-represent highly expressing activated cells, although activation and CD3 levels did not differ between groups.

To note about this clone: This receptor's antigen is unknown. The sample holds no much larger clone one base away, and base qualities are not on file.

The TCR sequence derives from a woman aged 18-29 years in good health. Sequenced: stem cell memory CD4+ T cells from blood. The cell subset or site label on this specimen signifies: stem cell-like memory CD4+ T cells. The receptor chain draws on TRBV28 and TRBJ2-7; TRBD1 agrees with 7 junctional bases. The CDR3 protein is CASSPETGWSYEQYF. At the DNA level, the sequence is TGTGCCAGCAGTCCTGAGACAGGGTGGAGCTACGAGCAGTACTTC.